The source of this T cell receptor (beta chain) is a study of a mutant IDH1 vaccine in newly diagnosed glioma. Using immunoSEQ multiplex PCR, the repertoire was profiled, and TCRdb retains in-frame clones only, with some absent. The table lists 12,000 to 15,000 clones, 75% to 90% of them singletons, with 7% to 10% in the top ten. Described time point: baseline, week 1 (first vaccination visit). This sample's treatment: pre-vaccination baseline after standard-of-care therapy. Germline CDR1 is GTSNPN and CDR2 is SVGIG (reference sequence). V lost 2 bases, J lost 6 bases, and 11 bases lay in between. The CDR3 sequence is 13 residues long.

Sequences were derived from PBMCs, sampled from a glioma patient treated with radiotherapy, temozolomide or both. The chain recombines TRBV30 with TRBJ1-5; D gene uncertain. The sequence came from a woman aged 40 to 49 with glioma. Some clones in this sample may be carry-over from other donors' samples. The CDR3 region has the DNA TGTGCCTGGAGTCCGATGGGAGGTCAGCCCCAGCATTTT. It encodes CAWSPMGGQPQHF.